A single sample is the source of the 28 T cell receptor beta chains below, sequenced in a study of T-cell memory formation after mild COVID-19. TCRdb passed the 5' RACE reads through MiXCR, listing each CDR3 protein once. Altogether approximately 490,000 distinct CDR3 sequences are present, roughly 22% being singletons, with the ten largest covering around 12%. Material for sequencing was PBMCs or a T cell subset sorted from them (not recorded which). These receptors all come from an adult woman who had mild COVID-19 (a few samples of this study predate the infection). Cell type and time point are not known.

The CDR3 sequence is CAGIAGVPQETQYF. In nucleotides, the CDR3 is TGTGCCGGTATAGCGGGAGTTCCCCAAGAGACCCAGTACTTC. The chain joins TRBV7-9 to TRBJ2-5; TRBD2 matches at 9 bases. Looked up from germline, CDR1 is SEHNR and CDR2 is FQNEAQ (reference sequence). This CDR3 comprises 14 residues. V was clipped by 11 bases and J by 1 base; unmatched bases: 8.

V gene TRBV6-1 combines with J gene TRBJ2-5; D uncertain. Germline CDR1 and CDR2: MNHNS and SASEGT. V shed 5 bases and J shed 4 bases, with 17 bases lying between them. CDR3 length: 15 residues. CDR3 sequence (DNA): TGTGCCAGCAGTTCCTTTACGGCAGGAACAGAGACCCAGTACTTC. It is translated as CASSSFTAGTETQYF.

The rearrangement uses TRBV20-1 and TRBJ1-1; D gene unclear. The germline V gene has CDR1 DFQATT and CDR2 SNEGSKA (reference sequence). This CDR3 region has 14 residues. V lost 3 bases and J lost 1, with 12 bases in between. The CDR3, as DNA: TGCAGTGCTAGGTCAGCTGGATGGAACACTGAAGCTTTCTTT. Its protein is CSARSAGWNTEAFF.

This clonotype appeared once. The chain couples TRBV2 to TRBJ1-1; D not certain. Germline V gives CDR1 SNHLY, CDR2 FYNNEI. The CDR3 is 12 amino acids. V lost 0 bases and J 7 bases, leaving 6 bases between the germline ends. For the CDR3, the DNA is TGTGCCAGCAGTGAAGCGACCCGTGAAGCTTTCTTT. Protein product: CASSEATREAFF.

The CDR3 reads CASSFSWSSGDLTDTQYF. CDR3 DNA: TGTGCCAGCAGCTTCAGTTGGTCTAGCGGAGATCTCACAGATACGCAGTATTTT. The chain is built from TRBV7-6 and TRBJ2-3, with 7 bases that match TRBD2. V shed 3 bases and J 2 bases; nucleotides not matched to a gene: 14. This CDR3 has 18 residues. Per the germline V gene, CDR1 is SGHVS and CDR2 is FNYEAQ.

A few counts support this clonotype. This chain links TRBV7-2 with TRBJ2-6, with TRBD2 as a possible D gene (6 bases). CDR3 length: 16 residues. The V end lost 1 base, the J end lost 0 bases, and 7 bases lay between the germline ends. Germline values: CDR1 SGHTA, CDR2 FQGNSA. The CDR3 is CASSLVGGSGANVLTF. In DNA, the CDR3 is TGTGCCAGCAGCTTAGTGGGGGGCTCTGGGGCCAACGTCCTGACTTTC. The full variable domain, in which reference TRBV7-2 and TRBJ2-6 provide the parts outside the CDR3, is GAGVSQSPSNKVTEKGKDVELRCDPISGHTALYWYRQSLGQGLEFLIYFQGNSAPDKSGLPSDRFSAERTGGSVSTLTIQRTQQEDSAVYLCASSLVGGSGANVLTFGAGSRLTVL.

V gene TRBV30 combines with J gene TRBJ1-4; TRBD1 is a possible D gene (6 bases). The V end was cut by 2 bases, the J end by 4 bases, with 11 bases between. Germline V gene lookup returns CDR1 GTSNPN and CDR2 SVGIG (reference sequence). The CDR3 spans 14 residues. The CDR3 coding sequence is TGTGCCTGGAGTCCCCAGGGGTTTAATGAAAAACTGTTTTTT. This translates into CAWSPQGFNEKLFF.

The genes are TRBV18 and TRBJ2-1; 8 nucleotides line up with TRBD2. CDR3 length: 16 residues. The J segment lost 9 bases and the V segment lost 3 bases, leaving 13 bases of the junction unmatched. Germline V gives CDR1 KGHSH, CDR2 LQKENI. As DNA, the CDR3 is TGTGCCAGCTCACCGGCCGGGACTAGAAGTGTGGGTGAGCAGTTCTTC. It translates to CASSPAGTRSVGEQFF.

This clonotype has at least ten counts. The rearrangement links TRBV4-1 to TRBJ2-1; TRBD2 matches at 11 bases. V dropped 4 bases and J dropped 0; count of bases not matched to a gene: 2. CDR3 length equals 16 residues. CDR1 and CDR2 from the germline V gene are MGHRA and YSYEKL. Here the CDR3 reads CASSRGLAASYNEQFF. The CDR3 nucleotides are TGCGCCAGCAGCCGGGGACTAGCGGCCTCCTACAATGAGCAGTTCTTC.

The genes are TRBV7-9 and TRBJ2-7, with TRBD1 identical over 8 bases. Trimming took 1 base from V and 3 from J; bases not matched to a gene: 5. Looked up from germline, CDR1 is SEHNR and CDR2 is FQNEAQ (reference sequence). The CDR3 consists of 15 residues. The CDR3 sequence is CASSLDGTGNYEQYF. CDR3 in DNA: TGTGCCAGCAGCTTAGATGGGACAGGAAACTACGAGCAGTACTTC.

V gene TRBV11-2 combines with J gene TRBJ2-3, with D hard to call. The CDR3 totals 14 residues. Trimming pared 6 bases from V and 6 bases from J, leaving 16 bases between. Germline V gene data show CDR1 as SGHAT and CDR2 as FQNNGV. The CDR3 region has the DNA TGTGCCAGCAGACGGACCTTTCTTCGGGATACGCAGTATTTT. Its protein is CASRRTFLRDTQYF. The full variable domain, its missing parts supplied by reference TRBV11-2 and TRBJ2-3, is EAGVAQSPRYKIIEKRQSVAFWCNPISGHATLYWYQQILGQGPKLLIQFQNNGVVDDSQLPKDRFSAERLKGVDSTLKIQPAKLEDSAVYLCASRRTFLRDTQYFGPGTRLTVL.

V and J are TRBV6-4 and TRBJ2-2, with D possibly being TRBD1 (8 bases). V was trimmed by 4 bases and J by 7 bases, leaving 28 bases between them. Germline V CDR1 and CDR2: MRHNA, SNTAGT. The CDR3 extends over 19 amino acids. The CDR3 sequence is CASSGRQGTTLVQSGELFF. CDR3 nucleotides: TGTGCCAGCAGTGGCCGACAGGGGACTACCCTCGTCCAGAGCGGGGAGCTGTTTTTT.

This clonotype was recorded a few times. The chain has TRBV7-2 and TRBJ2-1; 9 nucleotides line up with TRBD2. CDR1 is SGHTA and CDR2 is FQGNSA in the germline V gene. There are 20 residues in the CDR3. V trimming: 2 bases; J trimming: 2 bases; junction bases outside the gene matches: 16. The CDR3 region has the DNA TGTGCCAGCAGCTTAACGTCCATACCACTCGGCGGGAGGGCCTACAATGAGCAGTTCTTC. Its translation: CASSLTSIPLGGRAYNEQFF.

The J gene is TRBJ1-1, the V gene TRBV4-2, with D possibly TRBD1 on 5 matching bases. Per the germline V gene, CDR1 is LGHNA and CDR2 is YNFKEQ. The V end was cut by 1 base, the J end by 4 bases, with 19 bases between. This CDR3 region has 17 residues. The CDR3 loop is CASSQADDYRWVTEAFF. CDR3 nucleotide sequence: TGTGCCAGCAGCCAAGCAGACGACTACAGGTGGGTCACTGAAGCTTTCTTT.

This clonotype appeared many times. J is TRBJ2-3 and V is TRBV29-1; perhaps TRBD2 as D (5 bases). Trimming cost V 4 bases and J 0 bases, with 14 bases left between them. The germline gives CDR1 SQVTM, CDR2 ANQGSEA. This CDR3 is 15 amino acids long. The CDR3 loop is CSVVPAGGSTDTQYF. The CDR3 coding sequence is TGCAGCGTTGTCCCGGCAGGAGGTAGCACAGATACGCAGTATTTT.

The count of this clonotype is one. The chain combines TRBV15 with TRBJ2-7, with D possibly being TRBD2 (6 bases). V lost 1 base, J lost 9 bases, and 13 bases lay in between. Germline-derived CDR1 and CDR2 are LNHNV and YYDKDF (reference sequence). The CDR3 length is 13 residues. CDR3 DNA: TGTGCCACCAGCAGAGGGGAGGTGTGGGGGCAGTACTTC. It specifies CATSRGEVWGQYF.

This chain uses TRBV6-5 with TRBJ1-6, with D unclear. The ends were cut back, 1 base at V and 8 bases at J, with 6 bases in the middle. The germline V gene encodes CDR1 MNHEY and CDR2 SVGAGI. The CDR3 consists of 13 residues. The CDR3 DNA reads as TGTGCCAGCAGTTACTGGAGGGATTCACCCCTCCACTTT. Translation gives CASSYWRDSPLHF.

The V and J genes are TRBV5-1 and TRBJ2-1; 10 bases agree with TRBD2. Losses at the gene ends were 5 bases for V and 7 bases for J; bases not matched to a gene: 3. The CDR3 covers 13 residues. CDR1 is SGHRS and CDR2 is YFSETQ in the germline V gene. As DNA, the CDR3 is TGCGCCAGCAGGGGACTAGCGCAGAATGAGCAGTTCTTC. The encoded protein is CASRGLAQNEQFF.

This clonotype was recorded a few times. V gene TRBV23-1 combines with J gene TRBJ2-7; possible D gene TRBD2, 7 bases. TRBV23-1 is sorted into the ORF group, with uncertain function. This CDR3 has 18 residues. Trimming took 2 bases from V and 2 from J, leaving 22 bases between them. The CDR3 DNA sequence: TGCGCCAGCAGTCAAACCCCCCGGGGGGCTGACTGCGCCTACGAGCAGTACTTC. Translating it yields CASSQTPRGADCAYEQYF.

This clonotype was found a few times. J is TRBJ2-7 and V is TRBV4-3; 10 nucleotides agree with TRBD2. This CDR3 comprises 19 residues. V lost 0 bases, J lost 3 bases, and 14 bases stayed unmatched. Germline CDR1 is LGHNA and CDR2 is YSLEER. The CDR3 reads CASSQDRLTGTSVGYEQYF. In DNA, the CDR3 is TGCGCCAGCAGCCAAGATCGGCTAACCGGGACTAGCGTCGGCTACGAGCAGTACTTC.

In this sample, this clonotype turned up a few times. The J gene is TRBJ2-5, the V gene TRBV4-2; the D call may be TRBD1 or TRBD2 (6 bases each). Germline CDR1 and CDR2: LGHNA and YNFKEQ. Trimming left V 0 bases short and J 5 bases short, with 13 bases between. This CDR3 has 15 amino acids. The DNA of the CDR3 is TGTGCCAGCAGCCAAGATGTGGGGGGCCGGGAGACCCAGTACTTC. Protein sequence: CASSQDVGGRETQYF.

This clonotype appeared once. A much larger clone differs from this one at a single base, so this may be a read error. The chain is built from TRBV2 and TRBJ1-2, with D possibly matching TRBD1 (5 bases). Germline CDR1 reads SNHLY; CDR2 reads FYNNEI. The V end was cut by 3 bases, the J end by 4 bases, with 9 bases between. The CDR3 runs to 13 residues. CDR3 residues: CASSETATYGYTF. The DNA for the CDR3 is TGTGCCAGCAGTGAGACAGCCACCTATGGCTACACCTTC.

The V call is TRBV12-3 or TRBV12-4, the J call TRBJ1-5; 9 bases are a match to TRBD1. V shed 2 bases and J 6 bases; nucleotides not matched to a gene: 8. The CDR3 sequence is 16 residues long. The CDR3 reads CASSLRRTGEGQPQHF. For the CDR3, the DNA is TGTGCCAGCAGTTTAAGAAGGACAGGGGAGGGTCAGCCCCAGCATTTT.

This clonotype has only a few counts. In DNA, the CDR3 is TGCGCCAGCAGCTTGGACGGGGGTTACCAAGAGACCCAGTACTTC. Translated: CASSLDGGYQETQYF. The genes are TRBV5-1 and TRBJ2-5; the D gene is possibly TRBD2 (6 bases). Trimming pared 0 bases from V and 0 bases from J, leaving 9 bases between. CDR3 size: 15 residues. The V gene's germline CDR1 is SGHRS and CDR2 YFSETQ. The full variable domain, with the rest looked up from reference TRBV5-1 and TRBJ2-5, is KAGVTQTPRYLIKTRGQQVTLSCSPISGHRSVSWYQQTPGQGLQFLFEYFSETQRNKGNFPGRFSGRQFSNSRSEMNVSTLELGDSALYLCASSLDGGYQETQYFGPGTRLLVL.

This clonotype was counted only a few times. V is TRBV30 and J is TRBJ2-7; D gene ambiguous. Germline-derived CDR1 and CDR2 are GTSNPN and SVGIG (reference sequence). Deletions cut 0 bases from V and 3 bases from J, with 9 bases between. This CDR3 contains 13 residues. The CDR3 bases are TGTGCCTGGAGTGTAGGGTGGTTCTACGAGCAGTACTTC. It codes for CAWSVGWFYEQYF.

In this sample, this clonotype turned up a few times. The V and J genes are TRBV4-1 and TRBJ2-5; 7 nucleotides match TRBD2. CDR1 is MGHRA, CDR2 YSYEKL, per germline. The CDR3 spans 12 residues. V dropped 1 base and J dropped 11; count of bases not matched to a gene: 4. The CDR3 protein is CASSQGGGSQYF. DNA of the CDR3: TGCGCCAGCAGCCAAGGGGGGGGGTCACAGTACTTC.

This clonotype was counted between two and nine times. J is TRBJ1-2 and V is TRBV5-4; 7 nucleotides agree with TRBD1. Germline V gene data show CDR1 as SGHNT and CDR2 as YYREEE (reference sequence). After removal of 6 bases from V and 0 bases from J, the junction contained 14 bases not matched to a gene. The CDR3 is 17 residues long. CDR3 in DNA: TGTGCCAGCACCCCGATCGAGGGGGCCGGAGCTAACTATGGCTACACCTTC. It is translated as CASTPIEGAGANYGYTF.

This clonotype appeared many times. This sequence joins TRBV5-1 and TRBJ2-5, with D possibly TRBD2 on 5 matching bases. V was clipped by 1 base and J by 1 base, with 8 bases between them. The V gene's germline CDR1 is SGHRS and CDR2 YFSETQ. There are 14 residues in the CDR3. For the CDR3, the DNA is TGCGCCAGCAGCTTGTCCCTAGCCCAAGAGACCCAGTACTTC. This gives the protein CASSLSLAQETQYF.